This TCR beta chain was sequenced for a study of patients and donors after allogeneic stem cell transplantation. TCRdb recomputed calls from the RT-PCR reads with MiXCR, one row per CDR3 protein. The sample has approximately 20,000 distinct CDR3 sequences; about 5% are singletons. This clonotype was detected ten times or more. With V trimmed by 7 bases and J by 3 bases, 7 bases remained unmatched. The germline V gene encodes CDR1 SQVTM and CDR2 ANQGSEA. The CDR3 totals 14 residues. This rearrangement joins TRBV29-1 to TRBJ2-1; 9 bases fit TRBD1. The specimen sequenced was blood, either unsorted or a sorted T cell fraction (not recorded which). The receptor comes from a human donor who was either an allogeneic HSCT recipient or a stem cell or donor lymphocyte infusion donor (not recorded which). It is not recorded whose cells these are; they may come from a transplant donor. This CDR3 is CSAHRGLVYNEQFF. The CDR3 region has the DNA TGCAGCGCTCACAGGGGGCTGGTCTACAATGAGCAGTTCTTC.